This T cell receptor (beta chain) was obtained from a study of blood T cell repertoires in COVID-19. Across the whole study: Collection of acute and convalescent COVID-19 samples took place in the United States, Italy and Spain. Nucleic acid was either cDNA or gDNA, and it came from T cells, B-cell-depleted T cells, or PBMCs.

Per the study methods: Using reference gene primer amplification, nucleated cell counts were estimated. TCRdb keeps only in-frame clones here, not all; method: immunoSEQ multiplex PCR. V, J and clone size are those of that table, while D and trimming were read from the DNA. The table records 250,000 to 350,000 clones, 85% of them present only once. Cohort 3 recovery required two negative PCRs, clearance, or symptom resolution. The receptor was derived from a woman in her fifties or sixties who had recovered from COVID-19. The source material was PBMCs or T cells enriched from blood (not recorded which).

The CDR3 loop reads CASSLGAGSTDTQYF. DNA of the CDR3: TGTGCCAGCAGCTTAGGGGCGGGGTCGACAGATACGCAGTATTTT. The chain employs TRBV11-2 and TRBJ2-3, with D possibly being TRBD2 (6 bases). Germline CDR1 is SGHAT and CDR2 is FQNNGV. The CDR3 contains 15 residues. V was trimmed by 1 base and J by 3 bases, leaving 11 bases between them.